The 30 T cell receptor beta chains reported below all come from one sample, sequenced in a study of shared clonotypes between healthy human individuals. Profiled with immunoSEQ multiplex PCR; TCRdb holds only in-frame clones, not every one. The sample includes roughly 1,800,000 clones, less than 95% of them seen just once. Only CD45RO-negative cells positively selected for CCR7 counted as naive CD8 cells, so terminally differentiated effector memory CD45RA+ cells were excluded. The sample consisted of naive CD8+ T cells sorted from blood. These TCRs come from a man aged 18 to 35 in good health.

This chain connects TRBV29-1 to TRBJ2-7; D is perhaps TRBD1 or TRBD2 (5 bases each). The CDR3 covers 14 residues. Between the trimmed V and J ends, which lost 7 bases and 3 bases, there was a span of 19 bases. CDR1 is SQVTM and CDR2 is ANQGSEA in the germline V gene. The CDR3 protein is CSGGPGPNFYEQYF. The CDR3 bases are TGCAGCGGGGGACCGGGACCCAATTTCTACGAGCAGTACTTC.

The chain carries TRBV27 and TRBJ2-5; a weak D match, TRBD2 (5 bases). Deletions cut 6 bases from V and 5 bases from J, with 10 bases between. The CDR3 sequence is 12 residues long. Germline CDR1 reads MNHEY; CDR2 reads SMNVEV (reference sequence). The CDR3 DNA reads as TGTGCCAGCAGAGGGAGCAGCGAGACCCAGTACTTC. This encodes CASRGSSETQYF.

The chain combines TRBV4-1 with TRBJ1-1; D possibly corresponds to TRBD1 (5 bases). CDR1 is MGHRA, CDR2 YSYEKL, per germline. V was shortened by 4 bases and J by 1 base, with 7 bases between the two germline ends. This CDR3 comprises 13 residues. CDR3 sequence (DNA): TGCGCCAGCAGCCGGACACCGAACACTGAAGCTTTCTTT. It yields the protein CASSRTPNTEAFF.

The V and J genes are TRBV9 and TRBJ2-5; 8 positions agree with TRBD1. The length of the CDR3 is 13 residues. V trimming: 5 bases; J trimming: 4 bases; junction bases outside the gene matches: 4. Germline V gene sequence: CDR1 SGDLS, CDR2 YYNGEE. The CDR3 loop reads CASSDGQGETQYF. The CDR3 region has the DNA TGTGCCAGCAGTGACGGACAGGGAGAGACCCAGTACTTC.

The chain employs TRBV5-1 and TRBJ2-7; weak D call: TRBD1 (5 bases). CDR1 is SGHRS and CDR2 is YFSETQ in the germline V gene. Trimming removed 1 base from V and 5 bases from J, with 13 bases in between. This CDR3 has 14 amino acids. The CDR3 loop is CASSLWQGGDEQYF. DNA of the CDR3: TGCGCCAGCAGCTTGTGGCAGGGCGGCGACGAGCAGTACTTC.

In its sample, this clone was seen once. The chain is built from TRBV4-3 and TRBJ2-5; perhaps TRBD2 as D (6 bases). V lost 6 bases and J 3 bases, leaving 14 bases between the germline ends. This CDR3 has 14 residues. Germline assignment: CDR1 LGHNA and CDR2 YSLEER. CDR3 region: CASSSQGGEETQYF. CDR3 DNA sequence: TGCGCCAGCAGTAGCCAAGGCGGGGAAGAGACCCAGTACTTC.

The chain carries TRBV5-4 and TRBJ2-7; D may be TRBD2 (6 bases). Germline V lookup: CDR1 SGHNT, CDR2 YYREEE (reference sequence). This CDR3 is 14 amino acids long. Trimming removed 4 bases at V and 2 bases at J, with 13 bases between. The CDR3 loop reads CASSNRDLTYEQYF. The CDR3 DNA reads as TGTGCCAGCAGCAACCGGGACTTAACCTACGAGCAGTACTTC.

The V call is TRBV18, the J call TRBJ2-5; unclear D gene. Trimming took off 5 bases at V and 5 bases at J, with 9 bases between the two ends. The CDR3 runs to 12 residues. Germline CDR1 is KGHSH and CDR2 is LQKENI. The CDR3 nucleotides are TGTGCCAGCTCAACCTTAAGGGAGACCCAGTACTTC. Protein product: CASSTLRETQYF.

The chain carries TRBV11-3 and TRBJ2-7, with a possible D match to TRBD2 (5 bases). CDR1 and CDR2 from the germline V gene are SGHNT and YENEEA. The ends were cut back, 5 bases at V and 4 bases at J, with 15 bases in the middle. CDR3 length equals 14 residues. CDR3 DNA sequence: TGTGCCAGCAGCCCCCCCGTCGGGGAGTACGAGCAGTACTTC. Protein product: CASSPPVGEYEQYF.

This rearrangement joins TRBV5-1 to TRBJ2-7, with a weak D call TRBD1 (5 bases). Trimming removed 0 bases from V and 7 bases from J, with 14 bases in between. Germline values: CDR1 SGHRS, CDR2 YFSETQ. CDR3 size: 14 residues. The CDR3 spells CASSLVRGGEEQYF. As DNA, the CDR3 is TGCGCCAGCAGCTTGGTTAGGGGTGGTGAAGAGCAGTACTTC.

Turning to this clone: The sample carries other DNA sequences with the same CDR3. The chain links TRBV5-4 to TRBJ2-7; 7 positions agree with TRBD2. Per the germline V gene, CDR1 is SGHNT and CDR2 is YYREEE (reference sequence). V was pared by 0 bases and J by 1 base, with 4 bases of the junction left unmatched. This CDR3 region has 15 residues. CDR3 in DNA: TGTGCCAGCAGCTTGGGGTGGGGAGGGTCCTACGAGCAGTACTTC. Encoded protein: CASSLGWGGSYEQYF.

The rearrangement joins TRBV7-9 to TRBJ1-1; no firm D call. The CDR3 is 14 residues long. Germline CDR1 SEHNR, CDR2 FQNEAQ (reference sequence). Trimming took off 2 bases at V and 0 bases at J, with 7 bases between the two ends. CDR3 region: CASSLTMLNTEAFF. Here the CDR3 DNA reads TGTGCCAGCAGCTTAACGATGTTGAACACTGAAGCTTTCTTT.

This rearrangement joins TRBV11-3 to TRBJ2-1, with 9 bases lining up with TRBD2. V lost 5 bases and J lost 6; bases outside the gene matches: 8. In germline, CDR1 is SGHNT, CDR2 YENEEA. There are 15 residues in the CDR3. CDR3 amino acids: CASSNRGTSPNEQFF. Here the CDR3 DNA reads TGTGCCAGCAGCAATAGGGGGACTAGCCCCAATGAGCAGTTCTTC. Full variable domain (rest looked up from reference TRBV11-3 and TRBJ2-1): EAGVVQSPRYKIIEKKQPVAFWCNPISGHNTLYWYLQNLGQGPELLIRYENEEAVDDSQLPKDRFSAERLKGVDSTLKIQPAELGDSAVYLCASSNRGTSPNEQFFGPGTRLTVL.

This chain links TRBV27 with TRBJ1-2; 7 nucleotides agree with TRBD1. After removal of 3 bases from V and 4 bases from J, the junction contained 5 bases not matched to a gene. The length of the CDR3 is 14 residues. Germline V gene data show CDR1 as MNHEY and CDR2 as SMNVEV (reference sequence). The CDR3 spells CASSFGTAPYGYTF. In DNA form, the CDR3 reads TGTGCCAGCAGTTTTGGGACAGCCCCCTATGGCTACACCTTC.

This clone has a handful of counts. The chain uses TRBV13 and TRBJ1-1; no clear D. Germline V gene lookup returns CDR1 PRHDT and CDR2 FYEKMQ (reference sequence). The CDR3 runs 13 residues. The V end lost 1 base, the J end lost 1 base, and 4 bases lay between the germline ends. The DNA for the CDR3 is TGTGCCAGCAGCTTAGATGAGAACACTGAAGCTTTCTTT. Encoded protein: CASSLDENTEAFF.

DNA for the CDR3: TGTGCCAGCAGTTTATTAGGCACGGCGAACACTGAAGCTTTCTTT. Protein sequence: CASSLLGTANTEAFF. The chain carries TRBV28 and TRBJ1-1; D not resolved. This CDR3 has 15 amino acids. Germline CDR1 reads MDHEN; CDR2 reads SYDVKM. V was clipped by 1 base and J by 1 base, with 10 bases between them.

CDR3 bases: TGTGCCACCAGCAGAGGGGCAGGGACAGGGGATTACGAGCAGTACTTC. This translates into CATSRGAGTGDYEQYF. The chain carries TRBV15 and TRBJ2-7, with 10 positions matching TRBD1. The CDR3 totals 16 residues. Per germline, CDR1 LNHNV and CDR2 YYDKDF (reference sequence). Unmatched junction bases numbered 7, after V lost 1 base and J lost 4 bases.

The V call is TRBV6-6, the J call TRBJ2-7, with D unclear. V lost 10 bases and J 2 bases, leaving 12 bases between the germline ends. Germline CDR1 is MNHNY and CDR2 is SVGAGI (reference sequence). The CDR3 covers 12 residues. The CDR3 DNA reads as TGTGCCATCGCACTCTACGCCTACGAGCAGTACTTC. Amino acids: CAIALYAYEQYF.

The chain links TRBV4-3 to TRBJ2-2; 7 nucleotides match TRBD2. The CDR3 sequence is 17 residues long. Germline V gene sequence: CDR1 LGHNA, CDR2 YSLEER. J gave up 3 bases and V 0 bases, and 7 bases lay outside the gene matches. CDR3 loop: CASSQDPTSRYTGELFF. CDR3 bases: TGCGCCAGCAGCCAAGATCCGACTAGCAGATACACCGGGGAGCTGTTTTTT.

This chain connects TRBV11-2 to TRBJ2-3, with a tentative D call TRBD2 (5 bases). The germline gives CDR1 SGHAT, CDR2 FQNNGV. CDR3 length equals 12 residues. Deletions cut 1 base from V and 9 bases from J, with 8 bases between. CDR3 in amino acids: CASSLGSGTQYF. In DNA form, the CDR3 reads TGTGCCAGCAGCTTAGGTTCGGGGACGCAGTATTTT.

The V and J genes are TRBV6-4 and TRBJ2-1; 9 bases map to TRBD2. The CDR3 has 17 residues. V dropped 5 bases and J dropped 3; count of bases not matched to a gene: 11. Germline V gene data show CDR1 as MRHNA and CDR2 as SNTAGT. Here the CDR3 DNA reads TGTGCCAGCAGTATGGGAGCGGGAGGTACCCTCTACAATGAGCAGTTCTTC. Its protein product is CASSMGAGGTLYNEQFF.

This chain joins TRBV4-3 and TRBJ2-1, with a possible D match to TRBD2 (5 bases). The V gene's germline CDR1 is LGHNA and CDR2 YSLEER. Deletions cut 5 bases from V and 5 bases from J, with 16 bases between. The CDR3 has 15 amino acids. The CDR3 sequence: CASSSRAAEHNEQFF. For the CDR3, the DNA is TGCGCCAGCAGCTCCCGGGCAGCGGAGCACAATGAGCAGTTCTTC.

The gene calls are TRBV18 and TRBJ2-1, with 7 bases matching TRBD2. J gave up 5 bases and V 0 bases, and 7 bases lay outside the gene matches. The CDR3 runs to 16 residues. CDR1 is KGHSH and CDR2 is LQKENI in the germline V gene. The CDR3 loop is CASSPPKGAGDNEQFF. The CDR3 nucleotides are TGTGCCAGCTCACCACCGAAAGGGGCGGGGGACAATGAGCAGTTCTTC.

CDR3 residues: CAWSVDYPYEQYF. DNA for the CDR3: TGTGCCTGGAGTGTAGACTATCCCTACGAGCAGTACTTC. J is TRBJ2-7 and V is TRBV30, with D perhaps matching TRBD2 (5 bases). CDR3 length: 13 amino acids. Germline CDR1 and CDR2: GTSNPN and SVGIG (reference sequence). V lost 0 bases and J lost 2, with 8 bases in between.

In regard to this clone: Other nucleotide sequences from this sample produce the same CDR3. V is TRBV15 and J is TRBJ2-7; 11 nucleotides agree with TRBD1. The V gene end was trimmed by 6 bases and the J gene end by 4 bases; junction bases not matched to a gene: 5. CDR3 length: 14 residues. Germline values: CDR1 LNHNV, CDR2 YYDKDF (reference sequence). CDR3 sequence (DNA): TGTGCCACCAGTAGGGGGGACAGGGGGTACGAGCAGTACTTC. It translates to CATSRGDRGYEQYF.

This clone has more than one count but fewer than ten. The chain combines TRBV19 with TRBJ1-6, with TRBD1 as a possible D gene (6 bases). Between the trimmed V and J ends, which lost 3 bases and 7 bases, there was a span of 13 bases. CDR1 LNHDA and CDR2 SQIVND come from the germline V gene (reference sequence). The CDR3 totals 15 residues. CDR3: CASSISGGGNSPLHF. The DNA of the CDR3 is TGTGCCAGTAGTATTTCGGGAGGGGGAAATTCACCCCTCCACTTT.

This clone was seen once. The CDR3 DNA is TGTGCCAGCAGTTTTGGGGTTGGGTCCGGGGAGCTGTTTTTT. Protein product: CASSFGVGSGELFF. The chain carries TRBV27 and TRBJ2-2, with unresolved D. Looked up from germline, CDR1 is MNHEY and CDR2 is SMNVEV (reference sequence). CDR3 length equals 14 residues. The V end was cut by 3 bases, the J end by 6 bases, with 11 bases between.

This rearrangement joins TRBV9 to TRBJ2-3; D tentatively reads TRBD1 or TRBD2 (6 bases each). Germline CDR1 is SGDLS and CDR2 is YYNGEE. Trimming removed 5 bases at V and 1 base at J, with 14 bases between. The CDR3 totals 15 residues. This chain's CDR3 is CASSEGGVRTDTQYF. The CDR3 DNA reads TGTGCCAGCAGTGAGGGGGGAGTTCGCACAGATACGCAGTATTTT.

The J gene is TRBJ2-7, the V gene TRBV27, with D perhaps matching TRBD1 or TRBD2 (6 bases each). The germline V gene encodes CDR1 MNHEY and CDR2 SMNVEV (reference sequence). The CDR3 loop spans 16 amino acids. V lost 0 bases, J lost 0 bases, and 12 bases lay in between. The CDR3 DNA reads TGTGCCAGCAGTTTATCACTGGGGGGCCCCTCCTACGAGCAGTACTTC. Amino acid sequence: CASSLSLGGPSYEQYF.

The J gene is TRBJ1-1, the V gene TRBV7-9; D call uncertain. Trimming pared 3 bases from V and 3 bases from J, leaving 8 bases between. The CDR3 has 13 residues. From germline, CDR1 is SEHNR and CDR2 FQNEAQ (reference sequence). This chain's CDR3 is CASSLSADTEAFF. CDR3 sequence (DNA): TGTGCCAGCAGCTTGAGCGCGGACACTGAAGCTTTCTTT. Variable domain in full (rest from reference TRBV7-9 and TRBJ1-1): DTGVSQNPRHKITKRGQNVTFRCDPISEHNRLYWYRQTLGQGPEFLTYFQNEAQLEKSRLLSDRFSAERPKGSFSTLEIQRTEQGDSAMYLCASSLSADTEAFFGQGTRLTVV.